The clone carrying this T cell receptor beta chain was counted a few times. Its antigen is as yet unknown. The germline gene is not matched at one end of the junction; a read error may be the cause. The data belong to a study of CD8+ T cells in alopecia areata. Study-wide results and limits: Tofacitinib yielded significantly lower scalp clonality and fewer expanded CD8+ clones among the top 100. For lesional scalp, especially alopecia totalis/universalis, clonality was higher than in normal scalp.

It was cDNA, reverse transcribed from extracted RNA, that served as the sequencing template. Here immunoSEQ multiplex PCR was the method, and the copy in TCRdb shows in-frame clones only, minus some. The data contain roughly 250,000 clones, roughly 60% of them singletons. The CDR3 covers 12 residues. The germline V gene has CDR1 GTSNPN and CDR2 SVGIG (reference sequence). Treatment meaning: oral pan-JAK inhibitor, 5-10 mg twice daily. The receptor was isolated from a human donor with alopecia areata. The chain joins TRBV30 to TRBJ2-3, with a tentative D call TRBD2 (7 bases). Source: CD4+ T cells sorted from blood, taken at roughly week 53, from a patient treated with tofacitinib. This CDR3 reads CGWAGAADTQYF. Written as DNA, the CDR3 is TGCGGGTGGGCGGGGGCCGCAGATACGCAGTATTTT.